One and the same sample provided the 30 T cell receptor beta chains below, sequenced in a study of technical replicates of blood from a handful of donors. The protocol was immunoSEQ multiplex PCR, while the TCRdb copy is restricted to in-frame clones and leaves out a portion. The sample records more than 65,000 clones, approximately 96% being singletons. The sample taken for sequencing was T cells isolated from PBMCs. All receptors come from a human donor in good health.

The chain couples TRBV4-1 to TRBJ2-1; 12 bases are shared with TRBD2. The CDR3 contains 19 residues. The junction had 8 bases not matched to a gene; V was cut back by 2 bases and J by 0 bases. CDR1 and CDR2 (germline): MGHRA, YSYEKL. CDR3 residues: CASSQLVTSGRSSYNEQFF. The CDR3 DNA reads TGCGCCAGCAGCCAACTCGTAACTAGCGGGAGGAGCTCCTACAATGAGCAGTTCTTC.

V usage is TRBV7-9 and J usage is TRBJ1-1, with a possible D match to TRBD1 (6 bases). CDR1 and CDR2 from the germline V gene are SEHNR and FQNEAQ (reference sequence). Trimming pared 7 bases from V and 6 bases from J, leaving 12 bases between. This CDR3 comprises 12 residues. This CDR3 is CASTLQGSEAFF. In nucleotides, the CDR3 is TGTGCCAGCACCCTCCAGGGGTCTGAAGCTTTCTTT.

V is TRBV9 and J is TRBJ2-1; 10 nucleotides align to TRBD1. This CDR3 has 15 amino acids. The J segment lost 8 bases and the V segment lost 1 base, leaving 6 bases of the junction unmatched. Germline V gene sequence: CDR1 SGDLS, CDR2 YYNGEE. Here the CDR3 DNA reads TGTGCCAGCAGCGTACCTGGGACAGGGGTAGATGAGCAGTTCTTC. It is translated as CASSVPGTGVDEQFF.

The chain uses TRBV30 and TRBJ2-7; D is perhaps TRBD2 (5 bases). V shed 2 bases and J shed 1 base, with 15 bases lying between them. CDR1 is GTSNPN and CDR2 is SVGIG in the germline V gene (reference sequence). The CDR3 is made up of 15 amino acids. DNA of the CDR3: TGTGCCTGGAGTAGGAAGCGGAGGTTTTCCTACGAGCAGTACTTC. This gives the protein CAWSRKRRFSYEQYF.

The V and J genes are TRBV4-2 and TRBJ2-7; 9 nucleotides align to TRBD1. V lost 3 bases to trimming and J lost 4 bases; unmatched junction nucleotides: 4. The CDR3 length is 14 residues. Germline V CDR1 and CDR2: LGHNA, YNFKEQ. CDR3 amino acids: CASSHPGQGYEQYF. CDR3 nucleotide sequence: TGTGCCAGCAGCCATCCGGGACAGGGTTACGAGCAGTACTTC.

This chain joins TRBV6-1 and TRBJ2-7, with a possible D match to TRBD1 (6 bases). Germline V gene data show CDR1 as MNHNS and CDR2 as SASEGT. There are 13 residues in the CDR3. Trimming took 7 bases from V and 2 from J, leaving 12 bases between them. CDR3 coding DNA: TGTGCCAGCATTCGGACAGATCCCTACGAGCAGTACTTC. As protein: CASIRTDPYEQYF.

This chain connects TRBV5-1 to TRBJ1-2, with 10 bases that match TRBD1. V was pared by 3 bases and J by 6 bases, with 8 bases of the junction left unmatched. The CDR3 spans 15 residues. Germline assignment: CDR1 SGHRS and CDR2 YFSETQ. This chain's CDR3 is CASSYRDRGFDGYTF. In DNA form, the CDR3 reads TGCGCCAGCAGCTACCGGGACAGGGGATTTGATGGCTACACCTTC.

The chain is built from TRBV27 and TRBJ2-1, with 7 bases lining up with TRBD1. The germline CDR1 and CDR2 sequences are MNHEY and SMNVEV (reference sequence). CDR3 length: 15 residues. V gave up 7 bases and J gave up 0 bases; unmatched junction bases: 6. The CDR3 DNA sequence: TGTGCCAGCAATATGGGACAGACCTCCTACAATGAGCAGTTCTTC. Its protein is CASNMGQTSYNEQFF.

The chain employs TRBV7-9 and TRBJ1-5, with 9 bases aligning to TRBD1. The CDR3 is 13 residues long. The V segment lost 5 bases and the J segment 7 bases; nucleotides outside the gene matches: 3. Germline lookup yields CDR1 SEHNR and CDR2 FQNEAQ (reference sequence). CDR3 in DNA: TGTGCCAGCAGCGACAGGGGGGACCAGCCCCAGCATTTT. It translates to CASSDRGDQPQHF. Variable domain in full (rest from reference TRBV7-9 and TRBJ1-5): DTGVSQNPRHKITKRGQNVTFRCDPISEHNRLYWYRQTLGQGPEFLTYFQNEAQLEKSRLLSDRFSAERPKGSFSTLEIQRTEQGDSAMYLCASSDRGDQPQHFGDGTRLSIL.

CDR3 nucleotides: TGCGCCACCGAAAAAGCCTTAAAAGCGGAACGAACTCACAATGAGCAGTTCTTC. Protein: CATEKALKAERTHNEQFF. This chain links TRBV10-1 with TRBJ2-1, with D possibly matching TRBD2 (5 bases). CDR3 length: 18 amino acids. Germline V gives CDR1 WNHNN, CDR2 SYGVQD (reference sequence). V lost 10 bases and J 5 bases, leaving 30 bases between the germline ends.

This chain links TRBV10-3 with TRBJ1-1; the match to TRBD1 covers 9 bases. This CDR3 has 14 amino acids. The J segment lost 2 bases and the V segment lost 7 bases, leaving 5 bases of the junction unmatched. Per the germline V gene, CDR1 is ENHRY and CDR2 is SYGVKD. The CDR3 loop reads CAITSGQGNTEAFF. CDR3 nucleotide sequence: TGTGCCATCACCTCGGGACAGGGCAACACTGAAGCTTTCTTT.

The chain joins TRBV4-2 to TRBJ1-3, with unresolved D. The V gene's germline CDR1 is LGHNA and CDR2 YNFKEQ. The V end was cut by 2 bases, the J end by 2 bases, with 7 bases between. This CDR3 comprises 14 residues. The CDR3 is CASSQSGTGNTIYF. CDR3 bases: TGTGCCAGCAGCCAATCCGGTACTGGAAACACCATATATTTT.

This rearrangement joins TRBV19 to TRBJ2-3; TRBD2 matches 13 bases. Germline CDR1 and CDR2: LNHDA and SQIVND (reference sequence). The CDR3 covers 16 residues. With 6 bases clipped from V and 4 bases from J, the junction kept 7 bases outside the gene matches. The CDR3: CASRRRTSGSSDTQYF. CDR3 nucleotides: TGTGCCAGTAGGAGACGGACTAGCGGGAGCTCAGATACGCAGTATTTT.

The V gene is TRBV9, the J gene TRBJ2-7; no clear D. CDR1 and CDR2 (germline): SGDLS, YYNGEE. There are 16 residues in the CDR3. Trimming shortened V by 4 bases and J by 1 base, and 18 bases separated the two germline ends. The CDR3, as DNA: TGTGCCAGCAGCATAAAGCCCAGCAGGCCATCCTACGAGCAGTACTTC. Translation gives CASSIKPSRPSYEQYF.

This rearrangement joins TRBV25-1 to TRBJ1-1; 9 bases align to TRBD1. CDR1 and CDR2 from the germline V gene are MGHDK and SYGVNS. After removal of 6 bases from V and 3 bases from J, the junction contained 2 bases not matched to a gene. The CDR3 is 13 residues long. The CDR3 loop is CASRGTGYTEAFF. The CDR3 bases are TGTGCCAGCAGGGGGACAGGGTACACTGAAGCTTTCTTT.

V and J are TRBV11-3 and TRBJ2-1, with D uncertain. CDR3 length: 12 amino acids. Germline V gene sequence: CDR1 SGHNT, CDR2 YENEEA. V was pared by 8 bases and J by 4 bases, with 9 bases between. In DNA, the CDR3 is TGTGCCAGCGGGCCCCTATACAATGAGCAGTTCTTC. It translates to CASGPLYNEQFF.

This clone appeared once. The rearrangement joins TRBV28 to TRBJ1-3, with 11 positions matching TRBD1. Germline CDR1 MDHEN, CDR2 SYDVKM. This CDR3 is built from 16 residues. V shed 5 bases, J shed 2 bases, and the junction held 5 bases outside the gene matches. The CDR3: CASSTWGQGAGNTIYF. The CDR3 DNA reads TGTGCCAGCAGTACATGGGGACAGGGGGCTGGAAACACCATATATTTT.

This clone came up once. V and J are TRBV2 and TRBJ2-5; D is possibly TRBD1 (6 bases). The length of the CDR3 is 15 residues. Trimming shortened V by 6 bases and J by 5 bases, and 19 bases separated the two germline ends. The germline gives CDR1 SNHLY, CDR2 FYNNEI. The CDR3 loop reads CASRWNPGQGETQYF. CDR3 DNA sequence: TGTGCCAGCAGATGGAATCCGGGACAAGGGGAGACCCAGTACTTC.

The rearrangement uses TRBV28 and TRBJ2-7, with 8 bases identical to TRBD2. The CDR3 loop spans 15 amino acids. The trim removed 6 bases at V and 0 bases at J, leaving 7 bases unmatched. Germline V gives CDR1 MDHEN, CDR2 SYDVKM. CDR3 DNA sequence: TGTGCCAGCAGACCCCCGGGACTAGTCTCCTACGAGCAGTACTTC. This sequence encodes CASRPPGLVSYEQYF.

The chain uses TRBV21-1 and TRBJ1-3; the D call TRBD1 from the table was never checked on the DNA. TRBV21-1 is noted as a pseudogene. There are 16 residues in the CDR3. Here the CDR3 DNA reads TGTGCCAGCAGCAAAGAGGGACCAGGGGACGGAAACACCATATATTTT. Its translation is CASSKEGPGDGNTIYF.

V usage is TRBV6-5 and J usage is TRBJ1-4; D may be TRBD1 (6 bases). Germline V CDR1 and CDR2: MNHEY, SVGAGI. The CDR3 consists of 15 residues. Trimming took 6 bases from V and 7 from J, leaving 18 bases between them. The CDR3 region is CASRFMGATPEKLFF. The CDR3 DNA reads as TGTGCCAGCAGATTTATGGGGGCGACACCTGAAAAACTGTTTTTT.

The chain couples TRBV7-2 to TRBJ2-5; 14 positions match TRBD2. The trim removed 3 bases at V and 5 bases at J, leaving 8 bases unmatched. CDR1 SGHTA and CDR2 FQGNSA come from the germline V gene. The CDR3 consists of 17 residues. The CDR3 reads CASSFGLAGGVEETQYF. The CDR3, as DNA: TGTGCCAGCAGCTTTGGACTAGCGGGAGGTGTGGAGGAGACCCAGTACTTC.

This clone has a single count. The V gene is TRBV10-1, the J gene TRBJ1-5, with D unclear. This CDR3 region has 13 residues. Germline assignment: CDR1 WNHNN and CDR2 SYGVQD (reference sequence). Trimming pared 4 bases from V and 1 base from J, leaving 5 bases between. The CDR3 DNA sequence: TGCGCCAGCAGTGCTAGGAGCAATCAGCCCCAGCATTTT. Translation: CASSARSNQPQHF.

The V call is TRBV7-6, the J call TRBJ1-1; weak D call: TRBD1 (5 bases). Trimming removed 5 bases from V and 0 bases from J, with 10 bases in between. The V gene's germline CDR1 is SGHVS and CDR2 FNYEAQ. This CDR3 is built from 14 residues. CDR3 sequence reads: CASSLGGMNTEAFF. The CDR3 DNA reads TGTGCCAGCAGCCTGGGGGGAATGAACACTGAAGCTTTCTTT.

The table lists this clone with a count of one. This sequence joins TRBV4-3 and TRBJ1-5; the D gene is possibly TRBD1 (5 bases). This CDR3 region has 13 residues. CDR1 is LGHNA, CDR2 YSLEER, per germline. Trimming cost V 1 base and J 4 bases, with 5 bases left between them. CDR3 amino acids: CASSQAGNQPQHF. The CDR3 DNA follows: TGCGCCAGCAGCCAAGCAGGGAATCAGCCCCAGCATTTT.

This clone has a single count. The V gene is TRBV6-5, the J gene TRBJ2-1, with D possibly TRBD1 on 5 matching bases. With 6 bases removed from V and 8 bases from J, the gap between germline ends came to 20 bases. The CDR3 has 15 residues. Looked up from germline, CDR1 is MNHEY and CDR2 is SVGAGI. The CDR3: CASRRLWQGRDEQFF. The CDR3 DNA reads TGTGCCAGCAGGCGACTCTGGCAGGGCCGCGATGAGCAGTTCTTC.

This chain joins TRBV9 and TRBJ2-2; tentatively, D is TRBD1 (6 bases). Between the trimmed V and J ends, which lost 5 bases and 1 base, there was a span of 6 bases. This CDR3 region has 13 residues. The germline V gene encodes CDR1 SGDLS and CDR2 YYNGEE. The CDR3 reads CASRTGNTGELFF. Written as DNA, the CDR3 is TGTGCCAGCAGGACAGGGAACACCGGGGAGCTGTTTTTT.

In its sample, this clone was seen once. The chain combines TRBV4-3 with TRBJ2-3; 9 bases map to TRBD2. The germline V gene has CDR1 LGHNA and CDR2 YSLEER. Germline trimming cut 2 bases from V and 6 bases from J; bases unmatched to any gene: 18. CDR3 size: 19 residues. Written as DNA, the CDR3 is TGCGCCAGCAGCCAACCCTTCTGGGTCAGGCGGGAGGGAGGCGATACGCAGTATTTT. The encoded protein is CASSQPFWVRREGGDTQYF.

The V and J genes are TRBV27 and TRBJ1-2, with 8 bases matching TRBD1. The CDR3 spans 15 residues. Trimming took 1 base from V and 6 from J; bases not matched to a gene: 7. Germline V gene lookup returns CDR1 MNHEY and CDR2 SMNVEV (reference sequence). The CDR3, as DNA: TGTGCCAGCAGTTTATACCCATCAGGGGGCGATGGCTACACCTTC. Translated, it gives CASSLYPSGGDGYTF.

This clone was seen a handful of times. The chain uses TRBV9 and TRBJ1-1, with TRBD1 as a possible D gene (6 bases). This CDR3 is built from 13 residues. Between the trimmed V and J ends, which lost 3 bases and 3 bases, there was a span of 9 bases. Germline loops: CDR1 SGDLS, CDR2 YYNGEE. In DNA form, the CDR3 reads TGTGCCAGCAGCGAAGGGGGGGACACTGAAGCTTTCTTT. It yields the protein CASSEGGDTEAFF.